The TCR beta chain under discussion was sequenced for a study of cytomegalovirus exposure and HLA in healthy donors. Across the study: Roughly 179 million T cells yielded approximately 100 million unique TCR beta sequences, as an earlier analysis found. Study outcomes and limitations: Rare TCR sequences dominated, though some public TCRs recurred in many donors. Some TCR beta chains (164 of them) were listed as cytomegalovirus-associated.

This clone was seen a few times. Its cognate antigen is unknown. The V and J ends lost 3 bases and 7 bases respectively, with 7 bases between them. Germline V lookup: CDR1 LNHNV, CDR2 YYDKDF (reference sequence). The CDR3 is 12 residues long. Primers included in the PCR were 60 Vbeta and 13 Jbeta primers. Profiled with immunoSEQ multiplex PCR; TCRdb holds only in-frame clones, not every one. The data contain some 220,000 clones, 77% of them singletons. This TCR was sampled from an older woman in good health and CMV-seropositive. Sequenced: PBMCs. The V call is TRBV15, the J call TRBJ2-1; D gene uncertain. The CDR3 region has the DNA TGTGCCACCAGCAGGGAGAGGAATGAGCAGTTCTTC. It translates to CATSRERNEQFF.